This T cell receptor (beta chain) was obtained from a study of T cell responses to AZD1222 COVID-19 vaccine. Whole-study results and caveats: Clonal diversity may have been underestimated in mostly white British donors. Just a handful of people given AZD1222 tested seropositive at baseline.

Comment on this clone: What it binds is unknown.

The V end lost 3 bases, the J end lost 4 bases, and 9 bases lay between the germline ends. Germline CDR1 and CDR2: DFQATT and SNEGSKA (reference sequence). The CDR3 has 13 amino acids. This table comes from immunoSEQ multiplex PCR, and its TCRdb copy is limited to in-frame clones, with some not included. The sample records about 140,000 clones, under 95% being singletons. The clonotype originates from an adult in good health. The sample was peripheral blood, taken on day 0 of AZD1222 vaccination. The chain is built from TRBV20-1 and TRBJ2-2; D is ambiguous. The CDR3 bases are TGCAGTGCTAGTCCCCCAGGCACCGGGGAGCTGTTTTTT. The encoded protein is CSASPPGTGELFF.